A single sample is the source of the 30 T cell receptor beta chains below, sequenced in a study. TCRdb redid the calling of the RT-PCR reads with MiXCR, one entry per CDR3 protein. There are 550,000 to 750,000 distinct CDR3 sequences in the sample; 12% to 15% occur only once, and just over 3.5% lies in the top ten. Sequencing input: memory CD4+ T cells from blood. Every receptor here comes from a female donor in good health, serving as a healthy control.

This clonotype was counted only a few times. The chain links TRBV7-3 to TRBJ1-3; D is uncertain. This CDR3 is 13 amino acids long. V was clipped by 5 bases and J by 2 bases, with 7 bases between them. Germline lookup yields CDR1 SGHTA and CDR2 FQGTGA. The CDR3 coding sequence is TGTGCCAGCAGCCCCGGCCCTGGAAACACCATATATTTT. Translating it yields CASSPGPGNTIYF.

The CDR3 loop is CASTLRTGFYEQYF. CDR3 bases: TGTGCCAGCACCCTAAGGACAGGTTTTTACGAGCAGTACTTC. This chain uses TRBV28 with TRBJ2-7; 7 bases map to TRBD1. J gave up 4 bases and V 7 bases, and 10 bases lay outside the gene matches. CDR1 is MDHEN and CDR2 is SYDVKM in the germline V gene. CDR3 size: 14 residues.

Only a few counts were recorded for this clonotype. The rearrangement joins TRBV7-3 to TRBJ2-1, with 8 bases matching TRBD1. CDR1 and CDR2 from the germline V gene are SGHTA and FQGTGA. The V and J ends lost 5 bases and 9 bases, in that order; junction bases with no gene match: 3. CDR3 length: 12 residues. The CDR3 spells CASSDRGGEQFF. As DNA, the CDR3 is TGTGCCAGCAGCGACAGGGGAGGTGAGCAGTTCTTC.

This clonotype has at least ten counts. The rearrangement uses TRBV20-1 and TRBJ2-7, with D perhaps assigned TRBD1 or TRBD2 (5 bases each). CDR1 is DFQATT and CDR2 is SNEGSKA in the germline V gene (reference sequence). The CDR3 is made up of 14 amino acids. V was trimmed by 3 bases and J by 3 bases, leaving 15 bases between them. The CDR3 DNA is TGCAGTGCTAGGGCCGGGACGATACTCTACGAGCAGTACTTC. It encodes CSARAGTILYEQYF.

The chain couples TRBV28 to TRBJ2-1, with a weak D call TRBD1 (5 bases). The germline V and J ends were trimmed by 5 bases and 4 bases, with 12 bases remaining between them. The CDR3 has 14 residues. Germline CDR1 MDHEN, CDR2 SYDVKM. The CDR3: CASSTNTGYNEQFF. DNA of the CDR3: TGTGCCAGCAGTACCAACACAGGTTACAATGAGCAGTTCTTC.

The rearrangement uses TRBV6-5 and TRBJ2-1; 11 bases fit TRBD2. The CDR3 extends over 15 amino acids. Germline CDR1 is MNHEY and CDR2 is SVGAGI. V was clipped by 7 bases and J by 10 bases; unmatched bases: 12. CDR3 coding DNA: TGTGCCAGCACCGCGGGACTAGCGGTAAGGGGGGAGCAGTTCTTC. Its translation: CASTAGLAVRGEQFF.

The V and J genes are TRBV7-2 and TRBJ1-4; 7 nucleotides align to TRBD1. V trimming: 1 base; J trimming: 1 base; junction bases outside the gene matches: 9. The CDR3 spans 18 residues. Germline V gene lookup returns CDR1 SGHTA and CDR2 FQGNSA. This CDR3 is CASSLVGGGSLTNEKLFF. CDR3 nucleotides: TGTGCCAGCAGCTTAGTAGGGGGCGGAAGTTTAACTAATGAAAAACTGTTTTTT.

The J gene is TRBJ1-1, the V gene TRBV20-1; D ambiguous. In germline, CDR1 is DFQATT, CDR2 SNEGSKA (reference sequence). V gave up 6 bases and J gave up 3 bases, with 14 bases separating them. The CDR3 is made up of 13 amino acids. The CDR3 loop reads CSAPKAADTEAFF. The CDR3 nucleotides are TGCAGTGCCCCCAAGGCGGCGGACACTGAAGCTTTCTTT.

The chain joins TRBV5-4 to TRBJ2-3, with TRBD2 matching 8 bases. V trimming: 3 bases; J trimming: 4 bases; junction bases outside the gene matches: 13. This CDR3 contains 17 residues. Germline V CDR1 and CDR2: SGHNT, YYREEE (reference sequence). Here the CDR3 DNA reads TGTGCCAGCAGCTCGGAGCTTGGAGGACTAGCAGCAGATACGCAGTATTTT. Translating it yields CASSSELGGLAADTQYF.

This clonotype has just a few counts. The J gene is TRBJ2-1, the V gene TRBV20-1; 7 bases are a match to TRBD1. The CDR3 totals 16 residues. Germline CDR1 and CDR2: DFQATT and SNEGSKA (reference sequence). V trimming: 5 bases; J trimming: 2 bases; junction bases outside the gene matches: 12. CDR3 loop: CSALDRDRTPYNEQFF. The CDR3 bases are TGCAGTGCTTTAGACCGGGACAGAACCCCCTACAATGAGCAGTTCTTC.

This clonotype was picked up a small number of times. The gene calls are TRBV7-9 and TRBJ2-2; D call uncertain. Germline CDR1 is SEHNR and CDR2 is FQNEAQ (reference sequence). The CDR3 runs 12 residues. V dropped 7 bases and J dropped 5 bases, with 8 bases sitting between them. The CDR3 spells CASNYLTGELFF. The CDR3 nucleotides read TGTGCCAGCAACTACCTTACCGGGGAGCTGTTTTTT.

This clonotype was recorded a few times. The CDR3 DNA reads TGCAGTGCTAGAGGCGCCGGGGGGACTATCTACAATGAGCAGTTCTTC. It is translated as CSARGAGGTIYNEQFF. The chain couples TRBV20-1 to TRBJ2-1; TRBD2 agrees at 7 bases. The germline V gene encodes CDR1 DFQATT and CDR2 SNEGSKA (reference sequence). This CDR3 comprises 16 residues. Trimming cost V 1 base and J 3 bases; bases outside gene matches: 9.

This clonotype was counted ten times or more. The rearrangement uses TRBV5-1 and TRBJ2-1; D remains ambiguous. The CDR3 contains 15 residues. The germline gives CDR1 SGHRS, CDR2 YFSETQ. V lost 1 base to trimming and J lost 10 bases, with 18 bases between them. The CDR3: CASSLYATNEAEQFF. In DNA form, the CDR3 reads TGCGCCAGCAGCTTGTACGCGACAAATGAGGCGGAGCAGTTCTTC. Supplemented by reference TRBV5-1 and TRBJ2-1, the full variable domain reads KAGVTQTPRYLIKTRGQQVTLSCSPISGHRSVSWYQQTPGQGLQFLFEYFSETQRNKGNFPGRFSGRQFSNSRSEMNVSTLELGDSALYLCASSLYATNEAEQFFGPGTRLTVL.

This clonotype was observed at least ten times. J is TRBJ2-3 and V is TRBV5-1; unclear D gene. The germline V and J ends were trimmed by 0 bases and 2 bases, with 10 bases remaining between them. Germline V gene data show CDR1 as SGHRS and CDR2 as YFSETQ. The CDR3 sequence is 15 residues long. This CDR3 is CASSLVGHSTDTQYF. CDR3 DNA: TGCGCCAGCAGCTTGGTCGGGCACTCCACAGATACGCAGTATTTT. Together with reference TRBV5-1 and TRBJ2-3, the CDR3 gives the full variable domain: KAGVTQTPRYLIKTRGQQVTLSCSPISGHRSVSWYQQTPGQGLQFLFEYFSETQRNKGNFPGRFSGRQFSNSRSEMNVSTLELGDSALYLCASSLVGHSTDTQYFGPGTRLTVL.

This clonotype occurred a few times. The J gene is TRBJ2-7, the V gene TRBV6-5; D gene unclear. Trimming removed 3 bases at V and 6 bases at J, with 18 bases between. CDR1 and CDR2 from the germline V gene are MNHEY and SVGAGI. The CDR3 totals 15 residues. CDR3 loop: CASSYWFGPFGEQYF. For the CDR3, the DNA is TGTGCCAGCAGTTATTGGTTCGGGCCTTTTGGCGAGCAGTACTTC.

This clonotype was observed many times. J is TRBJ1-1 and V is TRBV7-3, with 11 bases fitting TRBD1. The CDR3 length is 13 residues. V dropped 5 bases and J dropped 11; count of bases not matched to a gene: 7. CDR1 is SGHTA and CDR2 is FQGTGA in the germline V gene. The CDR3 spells CASSLRTGGLAFF. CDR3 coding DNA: TGTGCCAGCAGCCTCAGGACAGGGGGCTTGGCTTTCTTT.

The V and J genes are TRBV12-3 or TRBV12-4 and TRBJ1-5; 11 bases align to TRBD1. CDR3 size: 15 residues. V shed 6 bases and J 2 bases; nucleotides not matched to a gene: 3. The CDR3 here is CASRVGQGGNQPQHF. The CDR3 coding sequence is TGTGCCAGCAGGGTGGGACAGGGGGGCAATCAGCCCCAGCATTTT.

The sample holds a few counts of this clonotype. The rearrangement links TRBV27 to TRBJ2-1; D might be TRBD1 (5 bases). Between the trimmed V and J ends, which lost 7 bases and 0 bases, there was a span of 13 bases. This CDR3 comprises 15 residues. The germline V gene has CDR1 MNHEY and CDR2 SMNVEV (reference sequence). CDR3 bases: TGTGCCAGCACTAAGACAGAGAGCTCCTACAATGAGCAGTTCTTC. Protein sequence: CASTKTESSYNEQFF.

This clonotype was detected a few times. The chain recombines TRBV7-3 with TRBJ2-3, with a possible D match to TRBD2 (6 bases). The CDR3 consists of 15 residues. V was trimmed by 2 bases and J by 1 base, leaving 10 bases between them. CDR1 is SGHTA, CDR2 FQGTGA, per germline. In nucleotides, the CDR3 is TGTGCCAGCAGCTTACGACTAGATCGCACAGATACGCAGTATTTT. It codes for CASSLRLDRTDTQYF.

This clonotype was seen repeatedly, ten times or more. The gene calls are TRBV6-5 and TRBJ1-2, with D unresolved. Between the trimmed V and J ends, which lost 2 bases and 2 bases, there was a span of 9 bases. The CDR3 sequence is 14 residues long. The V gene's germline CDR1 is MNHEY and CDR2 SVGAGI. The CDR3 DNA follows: TGTGCCAGCAGTTACCGGGGTCACAACTATGGCTACACCTTC. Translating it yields CASSYRGHNYGYTF.

The CDR3 region has the DNA TGCGCCAGCAGCTCGACCGCAAACACCGGGGAGCTGTTTTTT. It is translated as CASSSTANTGELFF. The chain links TRBV5-1 to TRBJ2-2; D unresolved. Looked up from germline, CDR1 is SGHRS and CDR2 is YFSETQ. V shed 3 bases and J shed 2 bases, with 8 bases lying between them. The CDR3 extends over 14 amino acids. Drawing the rest from reference TRBV5-1 and TRBJ2-2, the complete variable domain is KAGVTQTPRYLIKTRGQQVTLSCSPISGHRSVSWYQQTPGQGLQFLFEYFSETQRNKGNFPGRFSGRQFSNSRSEMNVSTLELGDSALYLCASSSTANTGELFFGEGSRLTVL.

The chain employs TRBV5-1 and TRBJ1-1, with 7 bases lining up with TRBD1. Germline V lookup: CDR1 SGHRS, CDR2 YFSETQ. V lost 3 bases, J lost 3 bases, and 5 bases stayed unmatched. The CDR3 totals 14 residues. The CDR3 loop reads CASSSSTGDTEAFF. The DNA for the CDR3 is TGCGCCAGCAGCTCGTCAACAGGGGACACTGAAGCTTTCTTT.

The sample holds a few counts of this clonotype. The DNA of the CDR3 is TGTGCCAGCAGTTCAACCTCCGGGACAGTCTACACCGGGGAGCTGTTTTTT. Amino acids: CASSSTSGTVYTGELFF. The V call is TRBV6-2 or TRBV6-3, the J call TRBJ2-2, with 7 positions matching TRBD1. Germline lookup yields CDR1 MNHEY and CDR2 SVGEGT. The CDR3 consists of 17 residues. J gave up 3 bases and V 4 bases, and 11 bases lay outside the gene matches.

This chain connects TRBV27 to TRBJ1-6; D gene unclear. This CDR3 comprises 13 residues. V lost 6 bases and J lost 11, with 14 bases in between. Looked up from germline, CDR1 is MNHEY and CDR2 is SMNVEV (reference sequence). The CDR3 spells CASRGQRNPPLHF. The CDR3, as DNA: TGTGCCAGCAGGGGCCAGAGGAATCCACCCCTCCACTTT.

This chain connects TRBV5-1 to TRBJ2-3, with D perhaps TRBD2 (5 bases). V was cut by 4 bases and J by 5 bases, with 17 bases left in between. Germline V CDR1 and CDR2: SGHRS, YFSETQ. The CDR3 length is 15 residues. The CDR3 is CASSLGSSRGDTQYF. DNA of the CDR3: TGCGCCAGCAGCCTCGGATCAAGCCGGGGAGATACGCAGTATTTT.

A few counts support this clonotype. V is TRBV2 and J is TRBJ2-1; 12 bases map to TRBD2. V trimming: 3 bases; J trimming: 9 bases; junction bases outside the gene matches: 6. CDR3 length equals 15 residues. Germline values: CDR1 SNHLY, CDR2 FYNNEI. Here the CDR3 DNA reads TGTGCCAGCAGTGAGACTAGCGGGAGTTGGGGTGAGCAGTTCTTC. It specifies CASSETSGSWGEQFF.

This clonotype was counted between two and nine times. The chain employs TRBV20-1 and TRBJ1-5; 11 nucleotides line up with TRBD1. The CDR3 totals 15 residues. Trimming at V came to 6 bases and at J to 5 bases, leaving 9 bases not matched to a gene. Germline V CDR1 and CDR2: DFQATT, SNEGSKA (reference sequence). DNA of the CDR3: TGCAGTGCCAGGACAGGGGGCTGGCGGGATCAGCCCCAGCATTTT. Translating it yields CSARTGGWRDQPQHF.

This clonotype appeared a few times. In DNA, the CDR3 is TGTGCCACCGGGAGAAGTTTACAAGAGACCCAGTACTTC. This encodes CATGRSLQETQYF. The chain links TRBV19 to TRBJ2-5; tentative D call: TRBD2 (6 bases). The germline gives CDR1 LNHDA, CDR2 SQIVND (reference sequence). This CDR3 spans 13 amino acids. Trimming cost V 10 bases and J 2 bases, with 14 bases left between them.

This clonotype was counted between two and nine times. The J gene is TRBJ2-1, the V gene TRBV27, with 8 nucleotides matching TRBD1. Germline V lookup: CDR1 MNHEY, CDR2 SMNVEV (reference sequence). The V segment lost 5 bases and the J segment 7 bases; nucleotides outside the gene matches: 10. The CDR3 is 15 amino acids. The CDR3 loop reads CASSQGATRRNEQFF. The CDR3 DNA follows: TGTGCCAGCAGTCAGGGGGCAACTCGTCGAAATGAGCAGTTCTTC.

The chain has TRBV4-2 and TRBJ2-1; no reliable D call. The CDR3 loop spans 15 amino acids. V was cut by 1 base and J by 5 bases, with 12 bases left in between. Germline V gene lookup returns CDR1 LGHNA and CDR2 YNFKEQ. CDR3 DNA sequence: TGTGCCAGCAGCCAAGTTGGTGGACGGAACAATGAGCAGTTCTTC. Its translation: CASSQVGGRNNEQFF.